The 6 T cell receptor beta chains presented below share a single source sample, sequenced in a study of blood T cell repertoires in COVID-19. Libraries were prepared by immunoSEQ multiplex PCR; TCRdb keeps only in-frame clonotypes and omits some of them. The table lists under 350,000 clones, 75% to 95% of them singletons. The sequencing sample was made of peripheral blood. All receptors derive from a woman in her twenties or thirties with COVID-19, enrolled during active disease.

The chain couples TRBV2 to TRBJ2-1, with 9 positions matching TRBD2. The CDR3 is made up of 14 amino acids. CDR1 and CDR2 from the germline V gene are SNHLY and FYNNEI. The V gene end was trimmed by 8 bases and the J gene end by 3 bases; junction bases not matched to a gene: 5. The CDR3 DNA sequence: TGTGCCAGCTCCTGGCGGGAGGGCTACAATGAGCAGTTCTTC. It codes for CASSWREGYNEQFF.

The table lists this clone with a count of one. The rearrangement links TRBV5-5 to TRBJ1-2, with TRBD1 matching 7 bases. V shed 5 bases and J 1 base; nucleotides not matched to a gene: 5. The CDR3 is 14 amino acids. Looked up from germline, CDR1 is SGHKS and CDR2 is YYEKEE (reference sequence). In nucleotides, the CDR3 is TGTGCCAGCAGATCGGGACAGATTAACTATGGCTACACCTTC. Its translation is CASRSGQINYGYTF.

The genes are TRBV5-1 and TRBJ2-5; 8 bases are shared with TRBD2. The CDR3 runs to 16 residues. The V gene's germline CDR1 is SGHRS and CDR2 YFSETQ. The ends lost 1 base at V and 4 bases at J; junction bases unmatched: 9. CDR3 sequence (DNA): TGCGCCAGCAGCTTGTATTCGACTAGCGTAAGAGAGACCCAGTACTTC. Encoded protein: CASSLYSTSVRETQYF.

The CDR3 protein is CASRGIQGEAEAFF. The DNA for the CDR3 is TGTGCCAGCAGGGGTATCCAGGGGGAGGCTGAAGCTTTCTTT. This chain joins TRBV2 and TRBJ1-1, with 7 bases that match TRBD1. This CDR3 comprises 14 residues. Germline trimming cut 6 bases from V and 6 bases from J; bases unmatched to any gene: 10. Germline loops: CDR1 SNHLY, CDR2 FYNNEI.

On this clone itself: Other DNA sequences of this sample code for an identical CDR3. This sequence joins TRBV4-1 and TRBJ1-5; D is uncertain. Germline V gives CDR1 MGHRA, CDR2 YSYEKL. Trimming took off 0 bases at V and 5 bases at J, with 11 bases between the two ends. The CDR3 loop spans 15 amino acids. The chain's CDR3 is CASSQDPGSDQPQHF. The CDR3 nucleotides are TGCGCCAGCAGCCAAGATCCCGGGTCGGATCAGCCCCAGCATTTT.

CDR3 nucleotides: TGTGCCAGCAGGGGGGTGGACGAGCAGTACTTC. Its protein product is CASRGVDEQYF. V is TRBV19 and J is TRBJ2-7, with D possibly being TRBD1 (7 bases). The CDR3 is made up of 11 amino acids. Germline loops: CDR1 LNHDA, CDR2 SQIVND (reference sequence). V lost 9 bases and J 5 bases, leaving 11 bases between the germline ends. Variable domain in full (rest from reference TRBV19 and TRBJ2-7): DGGITQSPKYLFRKEGQNVTLSCEQNLNHDAMYWYRQDPGQGLRLIYYSQIVNDFQKGDIAEGYSVSREKKESFPLTVTSAQKNPTAFYLCASRGVDEQYFGPGTRLTVT.